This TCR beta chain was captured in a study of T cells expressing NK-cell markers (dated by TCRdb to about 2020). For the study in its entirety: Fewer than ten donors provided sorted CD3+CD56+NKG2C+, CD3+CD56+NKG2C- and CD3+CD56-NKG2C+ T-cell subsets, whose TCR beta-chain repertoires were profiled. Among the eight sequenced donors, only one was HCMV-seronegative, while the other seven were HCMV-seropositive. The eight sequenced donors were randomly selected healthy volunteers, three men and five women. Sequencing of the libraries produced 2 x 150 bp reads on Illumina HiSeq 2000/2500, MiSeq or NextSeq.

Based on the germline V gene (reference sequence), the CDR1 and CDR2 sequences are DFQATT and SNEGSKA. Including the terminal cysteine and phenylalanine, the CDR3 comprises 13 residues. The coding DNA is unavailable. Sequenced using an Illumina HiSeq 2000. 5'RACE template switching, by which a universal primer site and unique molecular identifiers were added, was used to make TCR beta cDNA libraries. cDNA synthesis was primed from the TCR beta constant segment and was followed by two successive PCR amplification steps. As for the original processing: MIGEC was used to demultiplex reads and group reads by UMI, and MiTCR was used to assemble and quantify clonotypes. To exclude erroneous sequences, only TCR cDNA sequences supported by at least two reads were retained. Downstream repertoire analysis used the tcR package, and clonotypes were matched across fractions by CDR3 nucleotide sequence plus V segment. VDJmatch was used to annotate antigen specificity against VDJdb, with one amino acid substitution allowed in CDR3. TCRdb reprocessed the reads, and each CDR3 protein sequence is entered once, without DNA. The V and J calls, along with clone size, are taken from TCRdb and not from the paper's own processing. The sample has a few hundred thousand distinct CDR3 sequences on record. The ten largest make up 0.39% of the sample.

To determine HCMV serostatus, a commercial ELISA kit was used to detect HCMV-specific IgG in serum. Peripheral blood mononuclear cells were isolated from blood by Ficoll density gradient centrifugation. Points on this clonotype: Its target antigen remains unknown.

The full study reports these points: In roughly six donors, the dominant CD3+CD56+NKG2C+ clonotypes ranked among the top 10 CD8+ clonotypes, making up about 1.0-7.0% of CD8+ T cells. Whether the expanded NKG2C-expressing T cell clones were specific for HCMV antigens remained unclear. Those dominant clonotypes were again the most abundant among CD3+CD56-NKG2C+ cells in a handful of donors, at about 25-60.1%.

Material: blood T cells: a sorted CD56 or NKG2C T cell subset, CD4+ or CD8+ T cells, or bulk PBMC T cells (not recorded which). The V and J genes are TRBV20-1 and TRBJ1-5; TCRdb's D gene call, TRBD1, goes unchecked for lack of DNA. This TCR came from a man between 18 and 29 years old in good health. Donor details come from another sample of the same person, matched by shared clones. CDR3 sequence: CSVIQGAGQPQHF.